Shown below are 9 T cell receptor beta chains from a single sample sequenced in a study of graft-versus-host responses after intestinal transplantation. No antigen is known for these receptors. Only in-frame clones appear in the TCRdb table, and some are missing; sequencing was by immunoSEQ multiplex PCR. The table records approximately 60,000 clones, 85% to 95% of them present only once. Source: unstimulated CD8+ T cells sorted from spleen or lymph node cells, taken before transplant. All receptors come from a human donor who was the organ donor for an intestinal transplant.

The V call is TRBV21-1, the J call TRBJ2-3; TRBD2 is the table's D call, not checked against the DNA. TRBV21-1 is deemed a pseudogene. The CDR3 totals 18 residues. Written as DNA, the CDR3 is TGTGCCAGCAGCACTCGACTAGCGGGAGGCCTCAGCACAGATACGCAGTATTTT. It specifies CASSTRLAGGLSTDTQYF.

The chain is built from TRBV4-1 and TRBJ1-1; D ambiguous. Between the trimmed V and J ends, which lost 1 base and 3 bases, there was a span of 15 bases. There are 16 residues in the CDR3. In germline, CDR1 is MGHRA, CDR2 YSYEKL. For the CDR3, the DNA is TGCGCCAGCAGCCAAGTCGGTCCGGCGGGCTACACTGAAGCTTTCTTT. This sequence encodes CASSQVGPAGYTEAFF.

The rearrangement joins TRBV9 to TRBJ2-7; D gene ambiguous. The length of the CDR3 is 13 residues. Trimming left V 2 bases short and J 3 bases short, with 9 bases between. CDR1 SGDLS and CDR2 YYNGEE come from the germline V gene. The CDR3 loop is CASSVRSGYEQYF. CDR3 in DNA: TGTGCCAGCAGCGTTCGTAGTGGCTACGAGCAGTACTTC.

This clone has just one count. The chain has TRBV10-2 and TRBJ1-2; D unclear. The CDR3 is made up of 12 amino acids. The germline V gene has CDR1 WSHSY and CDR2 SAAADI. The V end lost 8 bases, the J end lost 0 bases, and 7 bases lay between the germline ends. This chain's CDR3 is CASSGTNYGYTF. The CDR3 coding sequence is TGCGCCAGCTCCGGGACTAACTATGGCTACACCTTC.

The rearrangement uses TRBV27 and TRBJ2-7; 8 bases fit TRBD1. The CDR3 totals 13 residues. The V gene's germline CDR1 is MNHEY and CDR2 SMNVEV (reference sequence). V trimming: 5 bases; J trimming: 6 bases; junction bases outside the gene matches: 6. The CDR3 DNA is TGTGCCAGCAGTATCGGACAGGGCCGCGAGCAGTACTTC. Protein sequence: CASSIGQGREQYF.

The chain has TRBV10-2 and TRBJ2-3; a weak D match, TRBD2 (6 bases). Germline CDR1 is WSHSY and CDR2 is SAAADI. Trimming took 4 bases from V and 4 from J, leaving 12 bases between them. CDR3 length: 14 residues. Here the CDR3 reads CASSVMAGPDTQYF. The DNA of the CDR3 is TGCGCCAGCAGTGTTATGGCGGGACCAGATACGCAGTATTTT.

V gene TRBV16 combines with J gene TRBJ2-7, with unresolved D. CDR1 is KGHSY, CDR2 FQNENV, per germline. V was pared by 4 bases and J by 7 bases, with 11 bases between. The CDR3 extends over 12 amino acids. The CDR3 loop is CASSRPTEEQYF. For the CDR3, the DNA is TGTGCCAGCAGCCGACCAACAGAGGAGCAGTACTTC.

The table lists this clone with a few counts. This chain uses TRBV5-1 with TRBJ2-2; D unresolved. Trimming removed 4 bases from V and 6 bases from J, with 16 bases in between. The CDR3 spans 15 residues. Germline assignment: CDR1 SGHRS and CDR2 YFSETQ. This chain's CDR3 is CASSQKSGWAGELFF. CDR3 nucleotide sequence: TGCGCCAGCAGCCAAAAGTCAGGTTGGGCCGGGGAGCTGTTTTTT.

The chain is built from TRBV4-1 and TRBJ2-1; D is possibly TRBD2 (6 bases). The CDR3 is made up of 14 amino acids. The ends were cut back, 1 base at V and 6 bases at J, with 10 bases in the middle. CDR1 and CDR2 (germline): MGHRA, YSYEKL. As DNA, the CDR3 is TGCGCCAGCAGCCAAGGACTAGTGTTCAATGAGCAGTTCTTC. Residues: CASSQGLVFNEQFF.